This T cell receptor (beta chain) derives from a study of cytomegalovirus exposure and HLA in healthy donors. Researchers ran the PCR with 60 Vbeta and 13 Jbeta primers. Libraries were prepared by immunoSEQ multiplex PCR; TCRdb keeps only in-frame clonotypes and omits some of them. The profile shows about 190,000 clones, under 80% of them singletons. Sequencing was done on a sample of PBMCs. The receptor comes from a man aged 30 to 39 in good health and CMV-seropositive.

In DNA form, the CDR3 reads TGCAGCGTTTCCGACCGGGTAGCGGGTTACGAGCAGTACTTC. Translation: CSVSDRVAGYEQYF. The chain has TRBV29-1 and TRBJ2-7; 7 bases are a match to TRBD2. Germline V lookup: CDR1 SQVTM, CDR2 ANQGSEA. This CDR3 has 14 residues. V was pared by 5 bases and J by 4 bases, with 11 bases of the junction left unmatched.